This T cell receptor beta chain was obtained from a study of PD-L1 blockade in urothelial cancer. Study in general: Bladder-origin urothelial cancer in males covered about 90% of the roughly 30 patients. A median of about 130,000 T cells was found in the blood samples. Patients previously received 0 to 3 chemotherapy regimens.

The assay was immunoSEQ multiplex PCR, and TCRdb's table has in-frame clones only and misses some. The sample carries some 20,000 clones, almost 90% recorded once. There are 15 residues in the CDR3. V lost 6 bases to trimming and J lost 3 bases; unmatched junction nucleotides: 3. Germline loops: CDR1 LNHDA, CDR2 SQIVND (reference sequence). The receptor was isolated from a man aged 45-65 years with urothelial cancer. The chain carries TRBV19 and TRBJ2-3; TRBD2 matches at 13 bases. Sequences were derived from PBMCs, sampled around atezolizumab (anti-PD-L1) treatment. CDR3 loop: CASSQGLAGTDTQYF. The DNA of the CDR3 is TGTGCCAGTAGCCAGGGACTAGCGGGAACAGATACGCAGTATTTT. Based on the CDR3 plus reference TRBV19 and TRBJ2-3, the full variable domain is DGGITQSPKYLFRKEGQNVTLSCEQNLNHDAMYWYRQDPGQGLRLIYYSQIVNDFQKGDIAEGYSVSREKKESFPLTVTSAQKNPTAFYLCASSQGLAGTDTQYFGPGTRLTVL.